This is a list of T cell receptor beta chains from one sample in a study of T cells in Graves' hyperthyroidism and ophthalmopathy. TCRdb re-called the multiplex PCR reads with MiXCR, one entry per CDR3 protein. Altogether a few hundred thousand distinct CDR3 sequences are present, 21% being singletons, with the ten largest covering around half. The sample was blood. The receptors originated from a woman in her forties or fifties with Graves' hyperthyroidism. CDR3s include the opening cysteine and the closing phenylalanine or tryptophan. Fields, in order: V gene, clone size, J gene, D gene, CDR3 DNA, CDR3 protein. A D gene is named only where the DNA matches it firmly. Clone size is not always given. Where it is, it says once, few, many or a class for expanded clones.

>TRBV12-3/TRBV12-4|few|TRBJ2-7|TRBD2
TGTGCCAGCAGTCGCCCACTAGCGGGGTCCTACGAGCAGTACTTC
CASSRPLAGSYEQYF
>TRBV10-1|many|TRBJ2-7|-
TGCGCCAGCAGTGAGTCGAAGGCAGGGCGTGACGAGCAGTACTTC
CASSESKAGRDEQYF
>TRBV7-2|few|TRBJ2-2|-
TGTGCCAGCAGCGATCCGAGCGGGTACACCGGGGAGCTGTTTTTT
CASSDPSGYTGELFF
>TRBV18|many|TRBJ2-5|TRBD1
TGTGCCAGCTCACCTCGACAGGGCGAGACCCAGTACTTC
CASSPRQGETQYF
>TRBV20-1|many|TRBJ2-2|-
TGCAGTGCTAGCGCGCCCGGGGAGCTGTTTTTT
CSASAPGELFF
>TRBV30|many|TRBJ2-7|-
TGTGCCTGGAGCTTATCGGGGTTATACGAGCAGTACTTC
CAWSLSGLYEQYF
>TRBV20-1|-|TRBJ2-6|-
TGCAGTTTGGCGGGGGCCCCCCTCTCTGGGGCCAACGTCCTGACTTTC
CSLAGAPLSGANVLTF
>TRBV2|-|TRBJ2-4|-
TGTGCCAGCAGTTATGACAGGGAGGACATTCAGTACTTC
CASSYDREDIQYF
>TRBV7-3|many|TRBJ2-1|-
TGTGCCAGCAGCTTAAGTCGGGGAAACAATGAGCAGTTCTTC
CASSLSRGNNEQFF
>TRBV7-9|-|TRBJ2-5|-
TGTGCCAGCAGCTCTGGACAGTACGAAGAGACCCAGTACTTC
CASSSGQYEETQYF
>TRBV28|-|TRBJ1-5|-
TGTGCCAGCAGTCTTTTGGGCACCTATCAGCCCCAGCATTTT
CASSLLGTYQPQHF
>TRBV7-3|many|TRBJ2-2|TRBD2
TGTGCCAGCAGCCCGGGACTAGGTGCAAACACCGGGGAGCTGTTTTTT
CASSPGLGANTGELFF
>TRBV2|many|TRBJ1-1|-
TGTGCCAGCAGGGAGAAATCGGGGGCCTTGAACACTGAAGCTTTCTTT
CASREKSGALNTEAFF
>TRBV9|-|TRBJ2-7|-
TGTGCCAGCAGCGTAGCTGACAGATACGAGCAGTACTTC
CASSVADRYEQYF
>TRBV19|-|TRBJ1-5|TRBD1
TGTGCCAGTAAACCGGGACAGGGGTATAGCAATCAGCCCCAGCATTTT
CASKPGQGYSNQPQHF
>TRBV7-3|many|TRBJ2-1|TRBD1
TGTGCCAGCACCCCCCGGGACAGGGATCACAATGAGCAGTTCTTC
CASTPRDRDHNEQFF
>TRBV10-3|many|TRBJ1-2|-
TGTGCCATCAGTGAGACTACCGGGAGAACTAACTATGGCTACACCTTC
CAISETTGRTNYGYTF
>TRBV7-7|-|TRBJ2-5|-
TGTGCTAGCAGCTCGGGACCCCACCGGGAGACCCAGTACTTC
CASSSGPHRETQYF
>TRBV20-1|many|TRBJ2-7|-
TGCAGTGCTAGCGGGATAAACATCGAGCAGTACTTC
CSASGINIEQYF
>TRBV3-1|many|TRBJ1-1|-
TGTGCCAGCAGCTTCCGGAGGGGGGGCACTGAAGCTTTCTTT
CASSFRRGGTEAFF
>TRBV6-1|many|TRBJ1-6|TRBD1
TGTGCCAGCAGTTACGGGACAGGGGGCGGGGATTCACCCCTCCACTTT
CASSYGTGGGDSPLHF
>TRBV11-3|many|TRBJ1-1|-
TGTGCCAGCAGCTTATCTAGACTCCGCACTGAAGCTTTCTTT
CASSLSRLRTEAFF
>TRBV19|-|TRBJ1-6|-
TGTGCCAGTAGTACAGGGGAGGAAATTTCACCCCTCCACTTT
CASSTGEEISPLHF
>TRBV20-1|many|TRBJ2-2|TRBD1
TGCAGTGCTAAGGGACAGGGGACCGGGGAGCTGTTTTTT
CSAKGQGTGELFF
>TRBV24-1|-|TRBJ2-4|-
TGTGCCACCAGTGATCCCCTAGCCAAAAACATTCAGTACTTC
CATSDPLAKNIQYF